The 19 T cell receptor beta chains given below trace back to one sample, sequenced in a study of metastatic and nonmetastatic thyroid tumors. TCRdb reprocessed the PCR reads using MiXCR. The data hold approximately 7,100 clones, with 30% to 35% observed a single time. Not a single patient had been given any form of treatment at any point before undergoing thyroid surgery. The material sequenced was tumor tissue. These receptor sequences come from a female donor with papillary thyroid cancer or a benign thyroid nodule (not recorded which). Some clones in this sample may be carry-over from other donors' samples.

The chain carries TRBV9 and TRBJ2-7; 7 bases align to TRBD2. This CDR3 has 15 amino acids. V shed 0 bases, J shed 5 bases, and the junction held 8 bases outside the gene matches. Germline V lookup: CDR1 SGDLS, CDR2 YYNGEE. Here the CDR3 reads CASSVGGARGDEQYF. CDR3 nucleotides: TGTGCCAGCAGCGTAGGCGGGGCACGGGGGGACGAGCAGTACTTC.

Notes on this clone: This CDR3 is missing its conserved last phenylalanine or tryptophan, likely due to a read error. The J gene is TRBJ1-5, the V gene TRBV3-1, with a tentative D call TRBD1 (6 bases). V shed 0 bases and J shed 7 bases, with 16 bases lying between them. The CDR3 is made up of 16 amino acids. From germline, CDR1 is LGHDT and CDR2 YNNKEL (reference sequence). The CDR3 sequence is CASSQDASGDRQPQHP. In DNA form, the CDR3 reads TGTGCCAGCAGCCAAGATGCGTCAGGGGATAGGCAGCCCCAGCATCCC.

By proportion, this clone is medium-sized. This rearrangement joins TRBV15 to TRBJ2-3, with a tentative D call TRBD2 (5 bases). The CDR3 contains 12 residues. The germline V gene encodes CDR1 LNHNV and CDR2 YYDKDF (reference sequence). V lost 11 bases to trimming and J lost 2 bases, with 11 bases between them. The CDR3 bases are TGTGCCGCTGCCGGGAACACAGATACGCAGTATTTT. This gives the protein CAAAGNTDTQYF.

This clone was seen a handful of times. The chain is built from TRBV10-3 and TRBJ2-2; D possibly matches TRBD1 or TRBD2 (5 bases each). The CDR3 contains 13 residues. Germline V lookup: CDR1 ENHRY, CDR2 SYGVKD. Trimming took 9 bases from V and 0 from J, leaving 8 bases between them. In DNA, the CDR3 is TGTGCCATGGGGACCACGAACACCGGGGAGCTGTTTTTT. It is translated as CAMGTTNTGELFF.

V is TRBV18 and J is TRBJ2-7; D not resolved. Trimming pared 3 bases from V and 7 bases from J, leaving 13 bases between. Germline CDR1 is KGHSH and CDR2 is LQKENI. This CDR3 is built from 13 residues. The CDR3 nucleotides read TGTGCCAGCTCACCCGGCACTGGATGGGAGCAGTACTTC. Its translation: CASSPGTGWEQYF.

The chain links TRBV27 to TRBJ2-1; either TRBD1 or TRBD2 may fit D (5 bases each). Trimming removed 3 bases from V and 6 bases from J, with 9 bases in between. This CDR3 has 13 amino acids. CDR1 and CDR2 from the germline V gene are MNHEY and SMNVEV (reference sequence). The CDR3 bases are TGTGCCAGCAGTTTGGGACCCTTCAATGAGCAGTTCTTC. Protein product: CASSLGPFNEQFF.

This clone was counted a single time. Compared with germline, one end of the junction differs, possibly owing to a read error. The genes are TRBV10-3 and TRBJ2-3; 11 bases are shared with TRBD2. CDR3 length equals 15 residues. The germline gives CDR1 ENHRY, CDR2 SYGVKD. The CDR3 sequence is CAISRTSGRPDRQYF. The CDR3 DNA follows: TGTGCCATCAGCCGCACTAGCGGGAGACCAGATAGGCAGTATTTT.

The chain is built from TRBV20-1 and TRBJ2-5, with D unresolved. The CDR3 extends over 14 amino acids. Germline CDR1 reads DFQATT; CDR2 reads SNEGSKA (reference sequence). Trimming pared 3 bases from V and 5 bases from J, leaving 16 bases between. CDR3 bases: TGCAGTGCTAGGGGAAACAATCAGAGGGAGACCCAGTACTTC. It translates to CSARGNNQRETQYF.

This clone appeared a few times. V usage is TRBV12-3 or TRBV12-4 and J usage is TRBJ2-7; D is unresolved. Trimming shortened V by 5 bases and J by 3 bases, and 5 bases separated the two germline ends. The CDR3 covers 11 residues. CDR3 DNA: TGTGCCAGCAGTCGCAACTACGAGCAGTACTTC. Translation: CASSRNYEQYF.

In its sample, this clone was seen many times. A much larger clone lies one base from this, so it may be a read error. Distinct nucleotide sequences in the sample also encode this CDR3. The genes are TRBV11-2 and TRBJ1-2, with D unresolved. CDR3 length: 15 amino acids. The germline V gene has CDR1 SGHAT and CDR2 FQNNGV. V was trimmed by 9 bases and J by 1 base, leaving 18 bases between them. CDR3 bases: TGTGCCAGTAGTCCGACGGGAGGACTTAACTATGGCTACACCTTC. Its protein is CASSPTGGLNYGYTF.

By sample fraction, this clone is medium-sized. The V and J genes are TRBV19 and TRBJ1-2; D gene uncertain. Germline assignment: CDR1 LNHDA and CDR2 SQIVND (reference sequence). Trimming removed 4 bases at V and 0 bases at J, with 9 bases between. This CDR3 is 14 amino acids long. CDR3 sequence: CASSKTITNYGYTF. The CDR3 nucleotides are TGTGCCAGTAGTAAGACGATCACTAACTATGGCTACACCTTC.

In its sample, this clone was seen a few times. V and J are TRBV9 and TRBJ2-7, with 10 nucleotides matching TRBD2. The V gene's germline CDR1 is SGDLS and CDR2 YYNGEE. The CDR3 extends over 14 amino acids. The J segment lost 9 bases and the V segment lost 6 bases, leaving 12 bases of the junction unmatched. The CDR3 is CASTPASGSPGQYF. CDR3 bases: TGTGCCAGCACTCCGGCTAGCGGGAGTCCCGGGCAGTACTTC.

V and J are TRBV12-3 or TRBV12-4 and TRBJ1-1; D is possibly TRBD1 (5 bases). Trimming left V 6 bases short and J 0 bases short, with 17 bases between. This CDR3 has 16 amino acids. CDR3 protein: CASSPGSGRVNTEAFF. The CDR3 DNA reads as TGTGCCAGCAGCCCAGGTTCGGGGCGGGTGAACACTGAAGCTTTCTTT.

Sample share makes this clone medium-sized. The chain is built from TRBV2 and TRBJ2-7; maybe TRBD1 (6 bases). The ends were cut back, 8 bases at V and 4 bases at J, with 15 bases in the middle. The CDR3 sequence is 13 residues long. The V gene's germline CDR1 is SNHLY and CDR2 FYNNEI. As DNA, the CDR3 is TGTGCCAGCGGACCCCTACAGGGTTACGAGCAGTACTTC. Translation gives CASGPLQGYEQYF.

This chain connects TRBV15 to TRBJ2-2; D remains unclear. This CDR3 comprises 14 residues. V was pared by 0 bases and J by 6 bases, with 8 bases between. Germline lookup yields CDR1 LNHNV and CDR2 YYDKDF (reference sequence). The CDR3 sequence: CATSRDKESGELFF. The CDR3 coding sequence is TGTGCCACCAGCAGAGATAAAGAGTCCGGGGAGCTGTTTTTT.

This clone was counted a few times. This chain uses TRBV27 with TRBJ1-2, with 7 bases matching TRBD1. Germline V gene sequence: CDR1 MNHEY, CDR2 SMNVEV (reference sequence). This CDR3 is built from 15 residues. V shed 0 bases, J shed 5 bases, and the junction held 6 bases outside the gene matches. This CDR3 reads CASSLSGTAIYGYTF. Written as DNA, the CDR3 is TGTGCCAGCAGTTTATCGGGGACAGCGATATATGGCTACACCTTC.

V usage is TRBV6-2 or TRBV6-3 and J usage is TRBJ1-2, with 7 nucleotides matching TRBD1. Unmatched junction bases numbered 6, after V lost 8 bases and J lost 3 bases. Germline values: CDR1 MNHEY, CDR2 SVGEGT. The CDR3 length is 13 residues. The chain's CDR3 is CASGYRGYYGYTF. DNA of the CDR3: TGTGCCAGCGGATACAGGGGTTACTATGGCTACACCTTC.

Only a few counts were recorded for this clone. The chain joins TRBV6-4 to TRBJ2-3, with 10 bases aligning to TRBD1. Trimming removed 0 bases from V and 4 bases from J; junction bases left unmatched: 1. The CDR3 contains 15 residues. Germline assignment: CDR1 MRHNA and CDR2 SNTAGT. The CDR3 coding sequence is TGTGCCAGCAGTGACTCGACAGGGGGCGCAGATACGCAGTATTTT. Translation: CASSDSTGGADTQYF.

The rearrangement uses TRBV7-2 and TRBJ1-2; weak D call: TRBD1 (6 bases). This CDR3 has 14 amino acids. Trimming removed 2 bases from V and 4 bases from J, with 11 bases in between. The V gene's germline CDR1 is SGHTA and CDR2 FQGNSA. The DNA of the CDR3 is TGTGCCAGCAGCTTAAACAGGGAGATCTATGGCTACACCTTC. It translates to CASSLNREIYGYTF.